Listed here is a single TCR beta chain. This record belongs to a study of regulatory T cells in long-lasting Graves disease. After removal of 3 bases from V and 3 bases from J, the junction contained 4 bases not matched to a gene. The CDR3 contains 14 residues. Germline-derived CDR1 and CDR2 are ENHRY and SYGVKD. Library construction for TCR beta used iRepertoire HTBI primers and Arm-PCR of CDR3 regions. TCRdb called the multiplex PCR reads again in MiXCR, with one record for every CDR3 protein. The sample includes roughly 500,000 distinct CDR3 sequences, roughly 14% of them seen just once. Noted time point: newly diagnosed GD, antithyroid drugs for less than 3 months. Scientists built the TCR library using RNA that was extracted from PBMCs. This sample also belongs to another study, concerning T cells in Graves' hyperthyroidism and ophthalmopathy. That study reports: The model foresaw ophthalmopathy a median around 6.8 months prior to onset.

The clonotype was recovered from a man aged 25-40 years with Graves disease. The chain has TRBV10-3 and TRBJ2-7; 8 bases map to TRBD2. This specimen consisted of peripheral blood mononuclear cells (PBMCs), obtained at new diagnosis, from a patient treated with antithyroid drugs. In DNA, the CDR3 is TGTGCCATCAGTGAAAGCGGGAGTGGCTACGAGCAGTACTTC. This translates into CAISESGSGYEQYF.